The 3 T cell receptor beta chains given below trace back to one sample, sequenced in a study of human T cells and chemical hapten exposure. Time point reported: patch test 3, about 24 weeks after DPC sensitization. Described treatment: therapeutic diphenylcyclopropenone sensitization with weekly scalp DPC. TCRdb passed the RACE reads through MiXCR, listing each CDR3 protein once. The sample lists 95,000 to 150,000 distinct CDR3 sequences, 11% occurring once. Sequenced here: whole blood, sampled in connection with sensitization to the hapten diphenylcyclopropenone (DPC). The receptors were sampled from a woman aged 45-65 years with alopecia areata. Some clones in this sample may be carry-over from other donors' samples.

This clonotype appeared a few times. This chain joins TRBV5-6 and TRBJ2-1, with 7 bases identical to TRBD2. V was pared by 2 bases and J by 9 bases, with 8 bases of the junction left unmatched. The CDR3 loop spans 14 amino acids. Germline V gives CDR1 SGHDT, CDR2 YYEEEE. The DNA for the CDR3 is TGTGCCAGCAGCTTTCTAGCGGCGTGGGGTGAGCAGTTCTTC. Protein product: CASSFLAAWGEQFF. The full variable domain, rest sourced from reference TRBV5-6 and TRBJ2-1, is DAGVTQSPTHLIKTRGQQVTLRCSPKSGHDTVSWYQQALGQGPQFIFQYYEEEERQRGNFPDRFSGHQFPNYSSELNVNALLLGDSALYLCASSFLAAWGEQFFGPGTRLTVL.

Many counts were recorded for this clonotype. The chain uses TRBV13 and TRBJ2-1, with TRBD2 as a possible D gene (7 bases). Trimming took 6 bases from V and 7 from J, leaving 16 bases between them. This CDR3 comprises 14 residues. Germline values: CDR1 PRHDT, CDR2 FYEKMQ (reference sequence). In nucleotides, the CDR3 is TGTGCCAGCAGATTGGGAGGGACAAAAAATGAGCAGTTCTTC. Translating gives CASRLGGTKNEQFF.

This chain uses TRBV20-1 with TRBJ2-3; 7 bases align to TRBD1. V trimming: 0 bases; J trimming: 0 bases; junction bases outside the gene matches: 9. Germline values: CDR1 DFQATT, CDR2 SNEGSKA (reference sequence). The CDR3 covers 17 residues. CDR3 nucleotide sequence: TGCAGTGCTAGAGAAAGAGGACAGGATACTAGCACAGATACGCAGTATTTT. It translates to CSARERGQDTSTDTQYF.